Listed here are 16 T cell receptor beta chains from one sample, sequenced in a study of cytomegalovirus exposure and HLA in healthy donors. With 60 Vbeta and 13 Jbeta primers, the PCR was carried out. The protocol was immunoSEQ multiplex PCR, while the TCRdb copy is restricted to in-frame clones and leaves out a portion. Here the sample spans fewer than 250,000 clones, more than 70% being singletons. Sequences were obtained from PBMCs. These receptors all come from a human donor in good health.

V gene TRBV4-1 combines with J gene TRBJ1-5; maybe TRBD1 (5 bases). The CDR3 runs to 14 residues. In germline, CDR1 is MGHRA, CDR2 YSYEKL. Trimming pared 4 bases from V and 0 bases from J, leaving 7 bases between. The DNA of the CDR3 is TGCGCCAGCAGCCCCAGGGATAGCAATCAGCCCCAGCATTTT. Encoded protein: CASSPRDSNQPQHF.

As to this clone: Its ends do not fully match the called genes, so a read error is possible. The V and J genes are TRBV7-9 and TRBJ2-3; 12 nucleotides match TRBD2. This CDR3 spans 16 amino acids. Germline assignment: CDR1 SEHNR and CDR2 FQNEAQ (reference sequence). DNA for the CDR3: TGTTCCAGCAGTCCCCTGACTAGCGGGAGTGGAGATACGCAGTATTTT. This gives the protein CSSSPLTSGSGDTQYF. Variable domain in full (rest from reference TRBV7-9 and TRBJ2-3): DTGVSQNPRHKITKRGQNVTFRCDPISEHNRLYWYRQTLGQGPEFLTYFQNEAQLEKSRLLSDRFSAERPKGSFSTLEIQRTEQGDSAMYLCSSSPLTSGSGDTQYFGPGTRLTVL.

The gene calls are TRBV28 and TRBJ2-7; TRBD2 is a possible D gene (6 bases). Per germline, CDR1 MDHEN and CDR2 SYDVKM. Trimming left V 2 bases short and J 3 bases short, with 17 bases between. The CDR3 consists of 16 residues. The CDR3 spells CASSLGEAPGLYEQYF. CDR3 in DNA: TGTGCCAGCAGTTTAGGGGAGGCCCCGGGGCTCTACGAGCAGTACTTC. Based on the CDR3 plus reference TRBV28 and TRBJ2-7, the full variable domain is DVKVTQSSRYLVKRTGEKVFLECVQDMDHENMFWYRQDPGLGLRLIYFSYDVKMKEKGDIPEGYSVSREKKERFSLILESASTNQTSMYLCASSLGEAPGLYEQYFGPGTRLTVT.

The chain has TRBV4-1 and TRBJ1-5, with 11 bases identical to TRBD1. This CDR3 is 15 amino acids long. CDR1 and CDR2 (germline): MGHRA, YSYEKL. J gave up 5 bases and V 3 bases, and 3 bases lay outside the gene matches. CDR3: CASSQGTGGDQPQHF. DNA for the CDR3: TGCGCCAGCAGCCAGGGGACAGGGGGGGATCAGCCCCAGCATTTT.

This CDR3 reads CASRKDRYQPQHF. The CDR3 region has the DNA TGTGCCAGTAGGAAAGACAGGTATCAGCCCCAGCATTTT. V usage is TRBV19 and J usage is TRBJ1-5, with D possibly matching TRBD1 (6 bases). The CDR3 runs to 13 residues. Per germline, CDR1 LNHDA and CDR2 SQIVND (reference sequence). V lost 6 bases and J 5 bases, leaving 11 bases between the germline ends. The whole variable domain, filled in from reference TRBV19 and TRBJ1-5, reads DGGITQSPKYLFRKEGQNVTLSCEQNLNHDAMYWYRQDPGQGLRLIYYSQIVNDFQKGDIAEGYSVSREKKESFPLTVTSAQKNPTAFYLCASRKDRYQPQHFGDGTRLSIL.

J is TRBJ1-5 and V is TRBV19; 10 bases line up with TRBD1. The junction had 6 bases not matched to a gene; V was cut back by 5 bases and J by 5 bases. Germline V lookup: CDR1 LNHDA, CDR2 SQIVND (reference sequence). The CDR3 consists of 15 residues. CDR3 nucleotides: TGTGCCAGTAGTCCAGACAGGGGGCTCTATCAGCCCCAGCATTTT. Its protein product is CASSPDRGLYQPQHF.

This clone was detected once. The chain is built from TRBV10-3 and TRBJ2-1; 15 nucleotides match TRBD2. CDR1 and CDR2 from the germline V gene are ENHRY and SYGVKD. V lost 4 bases, J lost 8 bases, and 0 bases stayed unmatched. The CDR3 sequence is 14 residues long. In DNA form, the CDR3 reads TGTGCCATCAGTGGGACTAGCGGGAGGGATGAGCAGTTCTTC. Its protein is CAISGTSGRDEQFF.

This sequence joins TRBV2 and TRBJ1-5; TRBD1 matches at 10 bases. The length of the CDR3 is 14 residues. After removal of 7 bases from V and 2 bases from J, the junction contained 2 bases not matched to a gene. The germline gives CDR1 SNHLY, CDR2 FYNNEI. This CDR3 is CASTDRGGNQPQHF. CDR3 coding DNA: TGTGCCAGCACGGACAGGGGGGGCAATCAGCCCCAGCATTTT.

The J gene is TRBJ2-7, the V gene TRBV7-6, with TRBD2 matching 9 bases. CDR1 and CDR2 (germline): SGHVS, FNYEAQ. The V segment lost 2 bases and the J segment 1 base; nucleotides outside the gene matches: 3. CDR3 length: 15 amino acids. The CDR3 nucleotides are TGTGCCAGCAGCTTATTAGCGGGAGTTTCCTACGAGCAGTACTTC. Translated, it gives CASSLLAGVSYEQYF.

This chain connects TRBV10-3 to TRBJ2-2, with TRBD2 matching 13 bases. The CDR3 extends over 15 amino acids. Germline trimming cut 4 bases from V and 6 bases from J; bases unmatched to any gene: 2. Germline assignment: CDR1 ENHRY and CDR2 SYGVKD. CDR3 protein: CAISGTSGGPGELFF. The DNA of the CDR3 is TGTGCCATCAGTGGGACTAGCGGGGGACCCGGGGAGCTGTTTTTT.

This clone was counted only a few times. CDR3 in DNA: TGTGCCAGCAGCTTGGACAGACTAGAATATCCCTACGAGCAGTACTTC. It encodes CASSLDRLEYPYEQYF. The V call is TRBV5-6, the J call TRBJ2-7; a weak D match, TRBD2 (6 bases). CDR3 length: 16 residues. Germline V gives CDR1 SGHDT, CDR2 YYEEEE. Between the trimmed V and J ends, which lost 0 bases and 2 bases, there was a span of 15 bases.

This clone was picked up a small number of times. In nucleotides, the CDR3 is TGTGCCAGCAGTGAACGCAAACACCAGGCAACTAATGAAAAACTGTTTTTT. Protein: CASSERKHQATNEKLFF. This sequence joins TRBV25-1 and TRBJ1-4, with D unclear. CDR1 and CDR2 from the germline V gene are MGHDK and SYGVNS. The length of the CDR3 is 17 residues. Trimming shortened V by 2 bases and J by 0 bases, and 13 bases separated the two germline ends.

The gene calls are TRBV6-5 and TRBJ2-2; TRBD2 is a possible D gene (5 bases). From germline, CDR1 is MNHEY and CDR2 SVGAGI. Deletions cut 1 base from V and 3 bases from J, with 12 bases between. The CDR3 sequence is 16 residues long. CDR3 residues: CASSYLRTEYTGELFF. The DNA for the CDR3 is TGTGCCAGCAGTTACTTAAGGACTGAATACACCGGGGAGCTGTTTTTT.

This clone was seen only once. The CDR3 reads CASSPQGSSYEQYF. The DNA of the CDR3 is TGTGCCAGCAGTCCGCAGGGTTCGTCCTACGAGCAGTACTTC. The J gene is TRBJ2-7, the V gene TRBV27; tentatively, D is TRBD1 (5 bases). The CDR3 is made up of 14 amino acids. Trimming stripped 5 bases from V and 1 base from J, with 12 bases between. CDR1 and CDR2 from the germline V gene are MNHEY and SMNVEV (reference sequence).

The chain employs TRBV5-8 and TRBJ1-4; D may be TRBD1 (6 bases). The V and J ends lost 0 bases and 7 bases respectively, with 13 bases between them. The V gene's germline CDR1 is SGHTS and CDR2 YDEGEE. This CDR3 is built from 15 residues. The CDR3 nucleotides read TGTGCCAGCAGCTTGGGACAGGTCTTGGGTGAAAAACTGTTTTTT. It is translated as CASSLGQVLGEKLFF.

This chain links TRBV19 with TRBJ2-7, with D maybe TRBD1 (6 bases). The germline V gene has CDR1 LNHDA and CDR2 SQIVND (reference sequence). V was trimmed by 7 bases and J by 7 bases, leaving 20 bases between them. The CDR3 is 14 amino acids. DNA of the CDR3: TGTGCCAGTACCTCTGGGGACACACTGGGGGAGCAGTACTTC. Protein sequence: CASTSGDTLGEQYF.